Listed here are 21 T cell receptor beta chains from one sample, sequenced in a study of shared clonotypes between healthy human individuals. Sequenced by immunoSEQ multiplex PCR; TCRdb stores in-frame clones only, minus some. The table lists more than 2,000,000 clones, just over 90% of them singletons. Sequencing was performed on naive CD4+ T cells from PBMCs. Subset: CD45RA+ positively selected. The receptors shown here come from a young man in good health. Some clones in this sample may be carry-over from other donors' samples.

Of note for this clone: At one end the junction does not follow the germline gene, possibly because of a read error. The gene calls are TRBV7-2 and TRBJ2-1; 13 nucleotides align to TRBD2. CDR3 length: 17 residues. CDR1 and CDR2 from the germline V gene are SGHTA and FQGNSA. This CDR3 is CASSFRPPGLAGSELVF. DNA for the CDR3: TGTGCCAGCAGCTTCCGCCCGCCGGGACTAGCGGGATCGGAGCTGGTCTTC.

V usage is TRBV28 and J usage is TRBJ2-1; 12 bases fit TRBD1. The CDR3 length is 18 residues. V was clipped by 1 base and J by 7 bases; unmatched bases: 11. CDR1 is MDHEN and CDR2 is SYDVKM in the germline V gene. The CDR3 DNA is TGTGCCAGCAGTTTATTAGGGACAGGGGGCTTGTCGGGGAATGAGCAGTTCTTC. This sequence encodes CASSLLGTGGLSGNEQFF.

The rearrangement joins TRBV7-2 to TRBJ2-2; no firm D call. CDR3 length: 16 residues. V gave up 2 bases and J gave up 0 bases, with 10 bases separating them. The germline gives CDR1 SGHTA, CDR2 FQGNSA. Here the CDR3 DNA reads TGTGCCAGCAGCTTATTCGGCTCCACGAACACCGGGGAGCTGTTTTTT. Protein product: CASSLFGSTNTGELFF.

The chain uses TRBV7-2 and TRBJ2-7, with D perhaps being TRBD1 or TRBD2 (5 bases each). The CDR3 extends over 17 amino acids. Germline V gene data show CDR1 as SGHTA and CDR2 as FQGNSA. V shed 1 base and J shed 2 bases, with 18 bases lying between them. CDR3 in amino acids: CASSLGSGKGFAYEQYF. In nucleotides, the CDR3 is TGTGCCAGCAGCTTAGGTTCGGGGAAGGGGTTCGCCTACGAGCAGTACTTC. The entire variable domain, with the rest obtained from reference TRBV7-2 and TRBJ2-7, is as follows: GAGVSQSPSNKVTEKGKDVELRCDPISGHTALYWYRQSLGQGLEFLIYFQGNSAPDKSGLPSDRFSAERTGGSVSTLTIQRTQQEDSAVYLCASSLGSGKGFAYEQYFGPGTRLTVT.

The chain is built from TRBV7-9 and TRBJ1-2; D ambiguous. CDR1 and CDR2 from the germline V gene are SEHNR and FQNEAQ (reference sequence). V was pared by 1 base and J by 0 bases, with 6 bases between. The CDR3 extends over 14 amino acids. CDR3 sequence (DNA): TGTGCCAGCAGCTTAGAGAGATCTAACTATGGCTACACCTTC. Translation: CASSLERSNYGYTF.

Worth noting for this clone: The sample holds other DNA sequences that translate to the same CDR3. The gene calls are TRBV28 and TRBJ1-2, with D perhaps matching TRBD1 (6 bases). Germline CDR1 is MDHEN and CDR2 is SYDVKM. There are 13 residues in the CDR3. Trimming took off 6 bases at V and 4 bases at J, with 12 bases between the two ends. The DNA for the CDR3 is TGTGCCAGCAGCCCCGGACAGTCCTATGGCTACACCTTC. Translating gives CASSPGQSYGYTF.

The V call is TRBV7-2, the J call TRBJ1-2; D unclear. Trimming took off 3 bases at V and 4 bases at J, with 15 bases between the two ends. The CDR3 has 15 residues. CDR1 and CDR2 from the germline V gene are SGHTA and FQGNSA. The DNA for the CDR3 is TGTGCCAGCAGCTTGGTTGCGGTCGAAGCCTATGGCTACACCTTC. Translating gives CASSLVAVEAYGYTF.

The count of this clone is one. The sample carries other DNA sequences with the same CDR3. The rearrangement joins TRBV7-9 to TRBJ2-7, with 8 bases that match TRBD1. CDR1 and CDR2 (germline): SEHNR, FQNEAQ (reference sequence). After removal of 1 base from V and 0 bases from J, the junction contained 2 bases not matched to a gene. This CDR3 has 15 amino acids. DNA for the CDR3: TGTGCCAGCAGCTTAGGACAGGGGATCTCCTACGAGCAGTACTTC. Amino acids: CASSLGQGISYEQYF.

The chain links TRBV28 to TRBJ2-3; 9 bases are a match to TRBD2. Germline loops: CDR1 MDHEN, CDR2 SYDVKM. This CDR3 has 16 residues. After removal of 7 bases from V and 6 bases from J, the junction contained 14 bases not matched to a gene. The CDR3 nucleotides read TGTGCCAGCACCTTCTCCGCGGGAGGGGCCAGGGATACGCAGTATTTT. Translated, it gives CASTFSAGGARDTQYF. Full variable domain (rest looked up from reference TRBV28 and TRBJ2-3): DVKVTQSSRYLVKRTGEKVFLECVQDMDHENMFWYRQDPGLGLRLIYFSYDVKMKEKGDIPEGYSVSREKKERFSLILESASTNQTSMYLCASTFSAGGARDTQYFGPGTRLTVL.

The J gene is TRBJ1-5, the V gene TRBV7-2; no clear D. The V gene's germline CDR1 is SGHTA and CDR2 FQGNSA. V was trimmed by 3 bases and J by 4 bases, leaving 7 bases between them. The CDR3 extends over 13 amino acids. The CDR3 protein is CASSFLPNQPQHF. CDR3 coding DNA: TGTGCCAGCAGCTTCCTTCCGAATCAGCCCCAGCATTTT.

The V gene is TRBV2, the J gene TRBJ2-7, with a tentative D call TRBD2 (6 bases). The ends were cut back, 0 bases at V and 3 bases at J, with 9 bases in the middle. Germline V gene sequence: CDR1 SNHLY, CDR2 FYNNEI. The CDR3 is 14 residues long. CDR3 loop: CASSEATSYYEQYF. The CDR3 bases are TGTGCCAGCAGTGAAGCGACTAGTTACTACGAGCAGTACTTC.

The V gene is TRBV9, the J gene TRBJ2-5, with D perhaps given as TRBD1 or TRBD2 (5 bases each). Germline values: CDR1 SGDLS, CDR2 YYNGEE. Trimming cost V 3 bases and J 4 bases, with 10 bases left between them. CDR3 size: 13 residues. CDR3 bases: TGTGCCAGCAGCGGGGACGTTTTAGAGACCCAGTACTTC. Its protein is CASSGDVLETQYF.

The chain combines TRBV30 with TRBJ1-3, with 7 bases identical to TRBD1. V gave up 0 bases and J gave up 0 bases; unmatched junction bases: 8. Germline V gene data show CDR1 as GTSNPN and CDR2 as SVGIG (reference sequence). The CDR3 length is 17 residues. CDR3 loop: CAWSVPGQQHSGNTIYF. The CDR3 nucleotides are TGTGCCTGGAGTGTACCGGGACAGCAGCACTCTGGAAACACCATATATTTT.

V usage is TRBV6-1 and J usage is TRBJ2-3; D unclear. V was shortened by 3 bases and J by 1 base, with 17 bases between the two germline ends. Germline assignment: CDR1 MNHNS and CDR2 SASEGT. The CDR3 has 17 amino acids. The CDR3 reads CASSDRVKTDRTDTQYF. As DNA, the CDR3 is TGTGCCAGCAGTGATAGGGTAAAAACGGACCGCACAGATACGCAGTATTTT.

V is TRBV7-3 and J is TRBJ2-3, with 10 bases that match TRBD2. CDR3 size: 22 residues. Trimming took 5 bases from V and 2 from J; bases not matched to a gene: 25. The germline V gene encodes CDR1 SGHTA and CDR2 FQGTGA. The CDR3 loop is CASSQPLEQREGRGSDTDTQYF. The CDR3 nucleotides are TGTGCCAGCAGCCAACCTCTAGAGCAGCGGGAGGGCCGTGGGTCCGACACAGATACGCAGTATTTT.

CDR3 sequence: CASSSRGGREETQYF. The CDR3 DNA sequence: TGCGCCAGCAGCTCCCGAGGCGGGAGGGAAGAGACCCAGTACTTC. The chain links TRBV5-1 to TRBJ2-5; 9 bases agree with TRBD2. V shed 3 bases and J 3 bases; nucleotides not matched to a gene: 6. The CDR3 sequence is 15 residues long. The germline V gene encodes CDR1 SGHRS and CDR2 YFSETQ.

The gene calls are TRBV19 and TRBJ2-2; unclear D gene. Germline V lookup: CDR1 LNHDA, CDR2 SQIVND (reference sequence). Trimming removed 3 bases at V and 1 base at J, with 12 bases between. The CDR3 runs 16 residues. DNA for the CDR3: TGTGCCAGTAGTATTGGGCAGACCGAGAACACCGGGGAGCTGTTTTTT. Translating it yields CASSIGQTENTGELFF.

The chain employs TRBV6-1 and TRBJ2-2; D is unresolved. With 8 bases removed from V and 1 base from J, the gap between germline ends came to 8 bases. This CDR3 has 13 residues. The germline V gene encodes CDR1 MNHNS and CDR2 SASEGT. The CDR3 DNA is TGTGCCAGCGCGCCAGGGAACACCGGGGAGCTGTTTTTT. This codes for CASAPGNTGELFF.

V is TRBV27 and J is TRBJ2-6; TRBD1 aligns across 7 bases. The germline CDR1 and CDR2 sequences are MNHEY and SMNVEV (reference sequence). V was pared by 3 bases and J by 0 bases, with 5 bases of the junction left unmatched. There are 17 residues in the CDR3. CDR3 coding DNA: TGTGCCAGCAGTTTTCCAGGGGGTCCCTCTGGGGCCAACGTCCTGACTTTC. Translation: CASSFPGGPSGANVLTF.

The CDR3 DNA sequence: TGTGCCTGTGAGGACAGGGCTTTCACTGAAGCTTTCTTT. It translates to CACEDRAFTEAFF. The rearrangement links TRBV6-6 to TRBJ1-1; 8 nucleotides agree with TRBD1. This CDR3 has 13 amino acids. Germline values: CDR1 MNHNY, CDR2 SVGAGI (reference sequence). Trimming took 11 bases from V and 4 from J; bases not matched to a gene: 9.

The chain couples TRBV28 to TRBJ2-1; 10 positions agree with TRBD1. J gave up 7 bases and V 2 bases, and 5 bases lay outside the gene matches. The CDR3 extends over 15 amino acids. Per the germline V gene, CDR1 is MDHEN and CDR2 is SYDVKM. The CDR3 reads CASSLAGQGRNEQFF. The CDR3 nucleotides read TGTGCCAGCAGTTTAGCGGGACAGGGGAGGAATGAGCAGTTCTTC.